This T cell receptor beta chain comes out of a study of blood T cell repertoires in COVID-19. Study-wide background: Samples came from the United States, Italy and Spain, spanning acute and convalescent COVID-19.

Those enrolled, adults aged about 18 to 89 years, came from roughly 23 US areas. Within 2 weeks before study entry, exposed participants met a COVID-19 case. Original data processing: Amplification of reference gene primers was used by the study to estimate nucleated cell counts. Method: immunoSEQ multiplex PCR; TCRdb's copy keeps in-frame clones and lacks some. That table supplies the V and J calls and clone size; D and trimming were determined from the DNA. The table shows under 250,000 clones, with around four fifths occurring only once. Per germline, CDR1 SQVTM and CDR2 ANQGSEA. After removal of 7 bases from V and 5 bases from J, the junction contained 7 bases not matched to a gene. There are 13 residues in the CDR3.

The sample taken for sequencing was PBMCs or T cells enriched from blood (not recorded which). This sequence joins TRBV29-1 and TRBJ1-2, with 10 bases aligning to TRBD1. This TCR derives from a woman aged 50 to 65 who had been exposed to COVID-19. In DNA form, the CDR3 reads TGCAGCGCTGTCGGGACAGGGGCATATGGCTACACCTTC. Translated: CSAVGTGAYGYTF.